These T cell receptor beta chains were read from a single sample in a study of graft-versus-host responses after intestinal transplantation. Their target antigens are unknown. The method was immunoSEQ multiplex PCR; TCRdb's version includes in-frame clones alone and lacks a portion of them. The profile covers fewer than 85,000 clones, with approximately 94% appearing a single time and around 0.57% taken by the ten largest. The starting material was unstimulated CD8+ T cells sorted from spleen or lymph node cells, obtained before intestinal transplant. The receptors here all came from a human donor who received an intestinal transplant. Both conserved end residues are part of each CDR3. The order of the fields is V gene, clone size, J gene, D gene, CDR3 protein, CDR3 DNA. D genes are given only for firm matches. Where a row states a size, it is once, few, many or the class of an expanded clone; other rows omit it.

v_call: TRBV4-1; clone_size: NA; j_call: TRBJ2-1; d_call: TRBD2; cdr3_aa: CASSQVLPSGRAPSYNEQFF; cdr3_nt: TGCGCCAGCAGCCAAGTTTTGCCTAGCGGGAGGGCCCCTTCCTACAATGAGCAGTTCTTC
v_call: TRBV28; clone_size: NA; j_call: TRBJ2-3; d_call: TRBD2; cdr3_aa: CASSLLLAGDADTQYF; cdr3_nt: TGTGCCAGCAGTTTATTACTAGCGGGAGACGCAGATACGCAGTATTTT
v_call: TRBV4-1; clone_size: NA; j_call: TRBJ2-1; d_call: NA; cdr3_aa: CASSQFEVNSYNEQFF; cdr3_nt: TGCGCCAGCAGCCAATTCGAAGTAAACTCCTACAATGAGCAGTTCTTC
v_call: TRBV5-1; clone_size: NA; j_call: TRBJ2-5; d_call: NA; cdr3_aa: CASSPALVQETQYF; cdr3_nt: TGCGCCAGCAGCCCCGCTCTAGTCCAAGAGACCCAGTACTTC
v_call: TRBV28; clone_size: NA; j_call: TRBJ2-1; d_call: NA; cdr3_aa: CASSLWQGPTNRLSSLRDNEQFF; cdr3_nt: TGTGCCAGCAGTTTATGGCAGGGTCCCACCAACCGCCTCTCCTCTTTGAGGGACAATGAGCAGTTCTTC
v_call: TRBV6-5; clone_size: NA; j_call: TRBJ2-1; d_call: NA; cdr3_aa: CASSYSMEAWNNEQFF; cdr3_nt: TGTGCCAGCAGTTACTCGATGGAGGCTTGGAACAATGAGCAGTTCTTC
v_call: TRBV5-8; clone_size: NA; j_call: TRBJ1-5; d_call: NA; cdr3_aa: CASSLWGANQPQHF; cdr3_nt: TGTGCCAGCAGCTTGTGGGGGGCTAATCAGCCCCAGCATTTT
v_call: TRBV25-1; clone_size: NA; j_call: TRBJ1-2; d_call: NA; cdr3_aa: CASSESGSYYGYTF; cdr3_nt: TGTGCCAGCAGTGAAAGTGGCAGTTACTATGGCTACACCTTC
v_call: TRBV2; clone_size: NA; j_call: TRBJ2-7; d_call: NA; cdr3_aa: CATLTVPGEQYF; cdr3_nt: TGTGCCACTCTGACAGTCCCGGGCGAGCAGTACTTC
v_call: TRBV4-1; clone_size: NA; j_call: TRBJ2-7; d_call: NA; cdr3_aa: CASSQDYHLASPTYEQYF; cdr3_nt: TGCGCCAGCAGCCAAGATTACCACTTAGCGTCCCCGACCTACGAGCAGTACTTC
v_call: TRBV6-5; clone_size: NA; j_call: TRBJ2-1; d_call: NA; cdr3_aa: CASSLLVPLSGQFF; cdr3_nt: TGTGCCAGCAGTTTGCTAGTCCCCTTGTCGGGGCAGTTCTTC
v_call: TRBV13; clone_size: NA; j_call: TRBJ1-6; d_call: NA; cdr3_aa: CASSLGASTSSPLHF; cdr3_nt: TGTGCCAGCAGCTTAGGGGCCTCCACGAGTTCACCCCTCCACTTT
v_call: TRBV6-5; clone_size: NA; j_call: TRBJ1-5; d_call: NA; cdr3_aa: CASSYRINQPQHF; cdr3_nt: TGTGCCAGCAGTTACAGAATCAATCAGCCCCAGCATTTT
v_call: TRBV23-1; clone_size: NA; j_call: TRBJ1-1; d_call: NA; cdr3_aa: CASSQRGGVEDTEAFF; cdr3_nt: TGCGCCAGCAGTCAAAGGGGTGGGGTAGAGGACACTGAAGCTTTCTTT
v_call: TRBV5-1; clone_size: NA; j_call: TRBJ2-1; d_call: TRBD1; cdr3_aa: CASSLDRGPYNEQFF; cdr3_nt: TGCGCCAGCAGCTTGGACAGGGGACCCTACAATGAGCAGTTCTTC
v_call: TRBV30; clone_size: NA; j_call: TRBJ1-5; d_call: NA; cdr3_aa: CAWSVRRNQPQHF; cdr3_nt: TGTGCCTGGAGTGTTCGCCGAAATCAGCCCCAGCATTTT
v_call: TRBV9; clone_size: NA; j_call: TRBJ2-3; d_call: TRBD2; cdr3_aa: CASSATSYPGLAGELSTDTQYF; cdr3_nt: TGTGCCAGCAGCGCCACATCTTACCCGGGACTAGCGGGAGAACTGAGCACAGATACGCAGTATTTT
v_call: TRBV18; clone_size: NA; j_call: TRBJ1-1; d_call: NA; cdr3_aa: CASSPTGWRPEAFF; cdr3_nt: TGTGCCAGCTCACCAACGGGTTGGCGGCCTGAAGCTTTCTTT
v_call: TRBV10-2; clone_size: NA; j_call: TRBJ2-1; d_call: NA; cdr3_aa: CASSAPNYNEQFF; cdr3_nt: TGCGCCAGCAGCGCCCCGAACTACAATGAGCAGTTCTTC
v_call: TRBV18; clone_size: NA; j_call: TRBJ1-2; d_call: TRBD1; cdr3_aa: CASSPLKNDRVAYGYTF; cdr3_nt: TGTGCCAGCTCACCTCTAAAGAACGACAGGGTGGCCTATGGCTACACCTTC
v_call: TRBV7-9; clone_size: NA; j_call: TRBJ2-1; d_call: NA; cdr3_aa: CASRTSGDLNEQFF; cdr3_nt: TGTGCCAGCAGGACAAGCGGCGACCTCAATGAGCAGTTCTTC
v_call: TRBV7-9; clone_size: NA; j_call: TRBJ2-7; d_call: TRBD2; cdr3_aa: CASSLARGTSTHEQYF; cdr3_nt: TGTGCCAGCAGCTTAGCGAGGGGGACTAGCACTCACGAGCAGTACTTC
v_call: TRBV19; clone_size: NA; j_call: TRBJ2-1; d_call: TRBD2; cdr3_aa: CASGVGLAGGIEQFF; cdr3_nt: TGTGCCAGTGGAGTGGGACTAGCGGGAGGTATTGAGCAGTTCTTC
v_call: TRBV4-2; clone_size: NA; j_call: TRBJ2-7; d_call: NA; cdr3_aa: CASSPVPTGLSSYEQYF; cdr3_nt: TGTGCCAGCAGCCCAGTCCCAACGGGCCTATCATCCTACGAGCAGTACTTC
v_call: TRBV27; clone_size: NA; j_call: TRBJ1-1; d_call: NA; cdr3_aa: CASSLNRHRNTEAFF; cdr3_nt: TGTGCCAGCAGTTTAAATAGACATCGGAACACTGAAGCTTTCTTT
v_call: TRBV30; clone_size: NA; j_call: TRBJ2-7; d_call: TRBD1; cdr3_aa: CAWETGTESYEQYF; cdr3_nt: TGTGCCTGGGAGACCGGGACAGAGTCCTACGAGCAGTACTTC
v_call: TRBV9; clone_size: NA; j_call: TRBJ1-2; d_call: NA; cdr3_aa: CASSGVGYTF; cdr3_nt: TGTGCCAGCAGCGGGGTAGGCTACACCTTC
v_call: TRBV27; clone_size: once; j_call: TRBJ2-2; d_call: TRBD2; cdr3_aa: CASSSVLAGGPNTGELFF; cdr3_nt: TGTGCCAGCAGTTCGGTTCTGGCGGGAGGGCCTAACACCGGGGAGCTGTTTTTT
v_call: TRBV27; clone_size: NA; j_call: TRBJ1-6; d_call: TRBD1; cdr3_aa: CASSNDRGSNSPLHF; cdr3_nt: TGTGCCAGCAGTAACGACAGGGGATCCAATTCACCCCTCCACTTT